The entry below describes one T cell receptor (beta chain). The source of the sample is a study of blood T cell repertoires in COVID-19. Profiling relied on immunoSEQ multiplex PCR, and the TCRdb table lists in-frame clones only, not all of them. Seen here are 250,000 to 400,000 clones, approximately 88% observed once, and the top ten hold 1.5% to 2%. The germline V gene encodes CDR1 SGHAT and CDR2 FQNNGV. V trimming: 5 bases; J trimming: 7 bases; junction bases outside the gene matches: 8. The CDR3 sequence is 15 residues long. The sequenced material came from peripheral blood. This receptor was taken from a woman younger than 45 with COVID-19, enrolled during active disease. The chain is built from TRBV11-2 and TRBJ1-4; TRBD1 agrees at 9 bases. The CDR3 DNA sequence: TGTGCCAGCAGCCCGACAGGGGGAATGGGTGAAAAACTGTTTTTT. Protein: CASSPTGGMGEKLFF.